These 11 T cell receptor beta chains originate from one sample sequenced in a study of PD-1 blockade in classical Hodgkin lymphoma. TCRdb's copy holds only in-frame clones and misses some; the assay was immunoSEQ multiplex PCR. The sample lists under 75,000 clones; more than 75% were seen once. Every patient had relapsed following autologous stem cell transplantation, and cohorts differed in brentuximab vedotin exposure. The sample in question was peripheral blood mononuclear cells (PBMCs), obtained before the second cycle of nivolumab. The origin of the receptors is a human donor with classical Hodgkin lymphoma.

The rearrangement links TRBV5-1 to TRBJ2-7; D possibly corresponds to TRBD1 (5 bases). The V end lost 0 bases, the J end lost 3 bases, and 10 bases lay between the germline ends. Germline V CDR1 and CDR2: SGHRS, YFSETQ. The CDR3 totals 14 residues. DNA of the CDR3: TGCGCCAGCAGCTTGGTACAGGCTGACTACGAGCAGTACTTC. Translated: CASSLVQADYEQYF. Variable domain in full (rest from reference TRBV5-1 and TRBJ2-7): KAGVTQTPRYLIKTRGQQVTLSCSPISGHRSVSWYQQTPGQGLQFLFEYFSETQRNKGNFPGRFSGRQFSNSRSEMNVSTLELGDSALYLCASSLVQADYEQYFGPGTRLTVT.

This clone was picked up one time. The chain links TRBV5-1 to TRBJ1-6; 10 positions agree with TRBD1. This CDR3 is built from 15 residues. The ends lost 4 bases at V and 10 bases at J; junction bases unmatched: 8. CDR1 and CDR2 from the germline V gene are SGHRS and YFSETQ. The CDR3 is CASSQEGDRGSPLHF. For the CDR3, the DNA is TGCGCCAGCAGCCAAGAGGGGGACAGGGGCTCACCCCTCCACTTT.

The genes are TRBV7-9 and TRBJ1-6, with a possible D match to TRBD1 (5 bases). Germline CDR1 is SEHNR and CDR2 is FQNEAQ (reference sequence). V lost 5 bases and J 10 bases, leaving 18 bases between the germline ends. The CDR3 is 15 residues long. The CDR3 loop reads CASSTRGVQSSPLHF. The CDR3 nucleotides read TGTGCCAGCAGCACCCGGGGGGTTCAGTCCTCACCCCTCCACTTT. Based on the CDR3 plus reference TRBV7-9 and TRBJ1-6, the full variable domain is DTGVSQNPRHKITKRGQNVTFRCDPISEHNRLYWYRQTLGQGPEFLTYFQNEAQLEKSRLLSDRFSAERPKGSFSTLEIQRTEQGDSAMYLCASSTRGVQSSPLHFGNGTRLTVT.

This clone was seen a single time. The J gene is TRBJ2-3, the V gene TRBV14; D possibly corresponds to TRBD2 (6 bases). V lost 1 base, J lost 6 bases, and 11 bases lay in between. The CDR3 is made up of 14 amino acids. CDR1 and CDR2 from the germline V gene are SGHDN and FVKESK. This chain's CDR3 is CASSQGLVGDTQYF. The CDR3 DNA follows: TGTGCCAGCAGCCAAGGACTAGTGGGCGATACGCAGTATTTT. Full variable domain (rest looked up from reference TRBV14 and TRBJ2-3): EAGVTQFPSHSVIEKGQTVTLRCDPISGHDNLYWYRRVMGKEIKFLLHFVKESKQDESGMPNNRFLAERTGGTYSTLKVQPAELEDSGVYFCASSQGLVGDTQYFGPGTRLTVL.

The chain uses TRBV28 and TRBJ1-1; no definite D call. Trimming took 6 bases from V and 0 from J, leaving 5 bases between them. From germline, CDR1 is MDHEN and CDR2 SYDVKM. This CDR3 has 12 amino acids. The CDR3 coding sequence is TGTGCCAGCAGGGACCTGAACACTGAAGCTTTCTTT. As protein: CASRDLNTEAFF.

The chain joins TRBV30 to TRBJ1-1; no reliable D call. Germline V CDR1 and CDR2: GTSNPN, SVGIG (reference sequence). The V gene lost 0 bases and the J gene lost 7 bases, with 9 bases spanning the gap. The CDR3 is 12 amino acids. The CDR3 loop reads CAWSVSALEAFF. The CDR3 DNA follows: TGTGCCTGGAGTGTATCGGCTCTTGAAGCTTTCTTT.

The chain uses TRBV6-5 and TRBJ1-5, with a possible D match to TRBD1 (6 bases). Germline V CDR1 and CDR2: MNHEY, SVGAGI. V was clipped by 6 bases and J by 3 bases, with 15 bases between them. The CDR3 spans 15 residues. CDR3 loop: CASRSSTGHNQPQHF. The CDR3 DNA reads TGTGCCAGCAGGAGCAGCACAGGGCACAATCAGCCCCAGCATTTT.

This clone appeared once. V usage is TRBV30 and J usage is TRBJ1-1, with D maybe TRBD1 (6 bases). This CDR3 is built from 13 residues. CDR1 and CDR2 (germline): GTSNPN, SVGIG (reference sequence). Trimming pared 0 bases from V and 3 bases from J, leaving 8 bases between. CDR3 amino acids: CAWSVGGHTEAFF. CDR3 nucleotide sequence: TGTGCCTGGAGTGTCGGGGGGCACACTGAAGCTTTCTTT. The variable domain in full, with the rest retrieved from reference TRBV30 and TRBJ1-1, is SQTIHQWPATLVQPVGSPLSLECTVEGTSNPNLYWYRQAAGRGLQLLFYSVGIGQISSEVPQNLSASRPQDRQFILSSKKLLLSDSGFYLCAWSVGGHTEAFFGQGTRLTVV.

The rearrangement uses TRBV2 and TRBJ1-2; TRBD1 might be the D (5 bases). The CDR3 spans 13 residues. The germline CDR1 and CDR2 sequences are SNHLY and FYNNEI. Trimming removed 3 bases at V and 1 base at J, with 6 bases between. The CDR3, as DNA: TGTGCCAGCAGTGATCAGGGTAACTATGGCTACACCTTC. Encoded protein: CASSDQGNYGYTF.

This CDR3 reads CASSSGEVSSYEQYF. The CDR3 coding sequence is TGTGCCAGCAGCAGTGGAGAGGTGAGCTCCTACGAGCAGTACTTC. The chain recombines TRBV7-9 with TRBJ2-7; D unclear. V was cut by 5 bases and J by 0 bases, with 14 bases left in between. The CDR3 totals 15 residues. Germline loops: CDR1 SEHNR, CDR2 FQNEAQ (reference sequence).

The chain employs TRBV5-1 and TRBJ1-5; no clear D. The CDR3 spans 13 residues. Deletions cut 5 bases from V and 7 bases from J, with 13 bases between. Germline V gene lookup returns CDR1 SGHRS and CDR2 YFSETQ. CDR3 nucleotides: TGCGCCAGCAGTAAGGATGGGTTCCAGCCCCAGCATTTT. Protein: CASSKDGFQPQHF.